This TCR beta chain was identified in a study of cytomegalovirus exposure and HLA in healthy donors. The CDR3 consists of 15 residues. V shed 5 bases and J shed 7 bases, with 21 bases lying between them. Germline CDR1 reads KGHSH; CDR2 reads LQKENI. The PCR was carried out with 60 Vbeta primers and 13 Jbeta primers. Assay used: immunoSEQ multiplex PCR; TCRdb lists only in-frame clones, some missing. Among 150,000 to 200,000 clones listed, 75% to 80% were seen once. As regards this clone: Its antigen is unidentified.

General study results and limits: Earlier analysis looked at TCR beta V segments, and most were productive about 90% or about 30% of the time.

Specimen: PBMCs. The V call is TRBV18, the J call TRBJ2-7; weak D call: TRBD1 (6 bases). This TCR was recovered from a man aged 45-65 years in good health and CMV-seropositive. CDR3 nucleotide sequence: TGTGCCAGCTCAGAGTCACAGGGCCTTGCGTGGGAGCAGTACTTC. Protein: CASSESQGLAWEQYF.